Shown below are 10 T cell receptor beta chains from a single sample sequenced in a study of OX40 agonist ivuxolimab in advanced cancers. Libraries were prepared by immunoSEQ multiplex PCR; TCRdb keeps only in-frame clonotypes and omits some of them. There are 57,000 or so clones in the sample; around 84% occur only once, and around 0.7% lies in the top ten. Sequenced here: CD4+ or CD8+ T cells sorted from blood, sampled in a trial of the OX40 agonist ivuxolimab. Every receptor here comes from an adult with an advanced solid tumor such as melanoma, head and neck, liver or kidney cancer.

The gene calls are TRBV7-2 and TRBJ1-1; D is unclear. There are 13 residues in the CDR3. V was pared by 5 bases and J by 1 base, with 8 bases between. Germline values: CDR1 SGHTA, CDR2 FQGNSA. The CDR3 region is CASSQTWNTEAFF. Written as DNA, the CDR3 is TGTGCCAGCAGCCAGACATGGAACACTGAAGCTTTCTTT.

This CDR3 is CASSLSWGTNEKLFF. CDR3 nucleotide sequence: TGTGCCAGCAGCCTAAGTTGGGGGACTAATGAAAAACTGTTTTTT. The rearrangement uses TRBV7-2 and TRBJ1-4; D perhaps matches TRBD1 (5 bases). Trimming took 5 bases from V and 2 from J, leaving 12 bases between them. Germline values: CDR1 SGHTA, CDR2 FQGNSA. This CDR3 has 15 amino acids.

The J gene is TRBJ2-1, the V gene TRBV11-2, with D tentatively TRBD1 or TRBD2 (5 bases each). From germline, CDR1 is SGHAT and CDR2 FQNNGV. The CDR3 runs 13 residues. Trimming took off 11 bases at V and 0 bases at J, with 11 bases between the two ends. The CDR3 sequence is CASGRSSYNEQFF. The CDR3 coding sequence is TGTGCCTCGGGACGGAGCTCCTACAATGAGCAGTTCTTC.

This clone was detected only a few times. V gene TRBV30 combines with J gene TRBJ2-4; no firm D call. V lost 3 bases and J 0 bases, leaving 15 bases between the germline ends. Germline lookup yields CDR1 GTSNPN and CDR2 SVGIG (reference sequence). CDR3 length: 16 residues. The CDR3 reads CAWSPRSRVAKNIQYF. CDR3 sequence (DNA): TGTGCCTGGAGCCCTCGGAGCCGGGTAGCCAAAAACATTCAGTACTTC.

The CDR3 sequence is CASSLDTVNTEAFF. The CDR3 DNA reads as TGTGCCAGCAGCTTAGACACGGTAAACACTGAAGCTTTCTTT. The chain combines TRBV7-9 with TRBJ1-1; no firm D call. This CDR3 spans 14 amino acids. V lost 1 base to trimming and J lost 2 bases, with 8 bases between them. The V gene's germline CDR1 is SEHNR and CDR2 FQNEAQ (reference sequence).

The chain has TRBV20-1 and TRBJ2-7, with D perhaps given as TRBD1 or TRBD2 (5 bases each). V lost 5 bases and J lost 10, with 15 bases in between. This CDR3 is 11 amino acids long. CDR1 DFQATT and CDR2 SNEGSKA come from the germline V gene (reference sequence). The CDR3 reads CSAFGAPNQYF. CDR3 DNA sequence: TGCAGTGCTTTCGGGGCGCCTAATCAGTACTTC.

V usage is TRBV14 and J usage is TRBJ1-5; D call uncertain. The germline V gene has CDR1 SGHDN and CDR2 FVKESK. The CDR3 is 13 residues long. V was pared by 5 bases and J by 0 bases, with 5 bases between. CDR3 loop: CASSVNSNQPQHF. CDR3 nucleotide sequence: TGTGCCAGCAGCGTTAATAGCAATCAGCCCCAGCATTTT.

This chain joins TRBV5-1 and TRBJ1-2, with D maybe TRBD1 (5 bases). The V end lost 2 bases, the J end lost 6 bases, and 8 bases lay between the germline ends. CDR3 length: 12 amino acids. Germline V gene lookup returns CDR1 SGHRS and CDR2 YFSETQ. CDR3 nucleotide sequence: TGCGCCAGCAGCTTATTAGGGGATGGCTACACCTTC. This gives the protein CASSLLGDGYTF.

The chain couples TRBV15 to TRBJ1-4, with TRBD1 matching 9 bases. Germline V lookup: CDR1 LNHNV, CDR2 YYDKDF (reference sequence). CDR3 length equals 16 residues. J lost 7 bases, V lost 0 bases, and 6 bases had no gene match. CDR3 region: CATSRDLGTGREKLFF. The CDR3 DNA reads as TGTGCCACCAGCAGAGATCTGGGGACAGGGCGTGAAAAACTGTTTTTT.

V gene TRBV9 combines with J gene TRBJ2-3, with a possible D match to TRBD2 (6 bases). CDR3 length: 16 amino acids. V lost 0 bases and J 2 bases, leaving 13 bases between the germline ends. The germline CDR1 and CDR2 sequences are SGDLS and YYNGEE. CDR3 DNA: TGTGCCAGCAGCGTAGCCCCCGGGACTTCCACAGATACGCAGTATTTT. Encoded protein: CASSVAPGTSTDTQYF.